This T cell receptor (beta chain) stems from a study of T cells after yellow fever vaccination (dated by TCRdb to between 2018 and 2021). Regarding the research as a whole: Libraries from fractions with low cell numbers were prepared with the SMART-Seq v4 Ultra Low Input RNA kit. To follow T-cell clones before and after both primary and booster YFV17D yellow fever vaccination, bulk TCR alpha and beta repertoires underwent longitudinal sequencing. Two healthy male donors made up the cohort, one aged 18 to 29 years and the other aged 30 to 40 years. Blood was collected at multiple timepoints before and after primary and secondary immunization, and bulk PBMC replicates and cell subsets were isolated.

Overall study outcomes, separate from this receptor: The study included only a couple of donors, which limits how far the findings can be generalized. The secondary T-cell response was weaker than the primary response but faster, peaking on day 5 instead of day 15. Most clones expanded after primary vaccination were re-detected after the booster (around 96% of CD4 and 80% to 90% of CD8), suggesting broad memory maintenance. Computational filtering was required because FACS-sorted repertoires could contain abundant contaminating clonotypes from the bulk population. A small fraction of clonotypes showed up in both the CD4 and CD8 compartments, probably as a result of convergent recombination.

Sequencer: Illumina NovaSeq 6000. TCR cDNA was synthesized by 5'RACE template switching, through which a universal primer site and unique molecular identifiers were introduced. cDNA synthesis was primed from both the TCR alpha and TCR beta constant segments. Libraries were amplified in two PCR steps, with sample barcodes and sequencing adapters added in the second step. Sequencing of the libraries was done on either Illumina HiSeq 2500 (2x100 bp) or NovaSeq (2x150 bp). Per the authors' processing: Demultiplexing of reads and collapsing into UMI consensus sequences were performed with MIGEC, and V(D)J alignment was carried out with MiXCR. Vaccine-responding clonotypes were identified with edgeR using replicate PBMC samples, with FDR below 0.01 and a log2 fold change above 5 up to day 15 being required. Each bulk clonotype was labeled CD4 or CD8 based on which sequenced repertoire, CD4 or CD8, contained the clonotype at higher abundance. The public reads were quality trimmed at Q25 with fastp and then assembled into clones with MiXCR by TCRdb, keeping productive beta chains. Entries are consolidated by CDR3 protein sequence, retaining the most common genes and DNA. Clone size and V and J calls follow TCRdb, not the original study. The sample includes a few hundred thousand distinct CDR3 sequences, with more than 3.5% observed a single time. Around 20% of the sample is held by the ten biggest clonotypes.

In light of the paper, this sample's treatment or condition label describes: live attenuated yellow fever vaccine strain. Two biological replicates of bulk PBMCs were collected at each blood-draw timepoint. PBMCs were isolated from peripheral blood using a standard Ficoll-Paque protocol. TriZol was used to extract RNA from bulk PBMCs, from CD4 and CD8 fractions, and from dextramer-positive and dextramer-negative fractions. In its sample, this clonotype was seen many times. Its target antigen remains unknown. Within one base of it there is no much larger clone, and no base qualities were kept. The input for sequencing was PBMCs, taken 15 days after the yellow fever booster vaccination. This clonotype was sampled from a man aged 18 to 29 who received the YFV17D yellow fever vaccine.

The nucleotide sequence reads as follows: TGTGCCAGCAGTTTAGCGGGGACAGGGGCTAACTATGGCTACACCTTC. Its translation reads: CASSLAGTGANYGYTF. Recombination joined TRBV12-3 or TRBV12-4 with TRBJ1-2; 10 bases in between match TRBD1. Inclusive of the bounding cysteine and phenylalanine, the CDR3 is 16 residues long. Of all the DNA, just the CDR3 is kept, 48 bases in frame from base 1. The V end gives up 0 bases and the J end 0 bases, leaving 1 base in the junction not matched to a gene.